This TCR beta chain was identified during a study of T cells in Graves' hyperthyroidism and ophthalmopathy. Study-wide background: Peripheral blood was drawn at first diagnosis, prior to all treatment.

Findings and limits, study-wide: Most thyroid clonotypes with frequency above 0.001 were detected in blood.

Active moderate-to-severe ophthalmopathy, Clinical Activity Score at least 3, NOSPECS at least 4, under 3 months' duration. This clonotype turned up a few times. Its antigen remains unidentified. Authors of the study amplified TCR beta CDR3 regions from RNA transcripts. Initially, a first-round RT-PCR of the TCR CDR3 employed the HTBI primer set. TCRdb reprocessed the multiplex PCR reads with MiXCR, giving one entry per CDR3 protein. The table records nearly 600,000 distinct CDR3 sequences, 13% to 15% of them present only once. CDR1 SGHKS and CDR2 YYEKEE come from the germline V gene (reference sequence). Trimming removed 7 bases from V and 7 bases from J; junction bases left unmatched: 9. The CDR3 sequence is 16 residues long.

The sequencing input was blood. The chain joins TRBV5-5 to TRBJ2-1; 15 bases match TRBD2. The receptor was derived from a woman under 30 with Graves' ophthalmopathy. In DNA form, the CDR3 reads TGTGCCAGCTCCCCTTGGACTAGCGGGAGGGTAAATGAGCAGTTCTTC. It codes for CASSPWTSGRVNEQFF.